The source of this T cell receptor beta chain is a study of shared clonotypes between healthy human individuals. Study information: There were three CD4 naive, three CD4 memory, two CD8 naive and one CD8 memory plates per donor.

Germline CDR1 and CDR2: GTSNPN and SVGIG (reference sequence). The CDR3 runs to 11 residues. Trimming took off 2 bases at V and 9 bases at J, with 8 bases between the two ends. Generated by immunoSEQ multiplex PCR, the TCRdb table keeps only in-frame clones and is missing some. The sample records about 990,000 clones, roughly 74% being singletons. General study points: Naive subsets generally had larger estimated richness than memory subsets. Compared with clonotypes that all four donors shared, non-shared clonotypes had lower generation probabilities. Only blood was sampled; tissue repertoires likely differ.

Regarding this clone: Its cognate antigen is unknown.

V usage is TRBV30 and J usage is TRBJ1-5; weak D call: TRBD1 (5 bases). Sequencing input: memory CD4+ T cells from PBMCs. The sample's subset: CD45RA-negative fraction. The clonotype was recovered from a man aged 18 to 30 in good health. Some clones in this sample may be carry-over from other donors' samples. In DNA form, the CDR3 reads TGTGCCTGGAGTAGTGGGGGGCCCCAGCATTTT. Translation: CAWSSGGPQHF.